The clone carrying this TCR beta chain was seen a few times. The antigen is not known. Other nucleotide sequences from this sample produce the same CDR3. Investigators reverse transcribed all isolated RNA, so they sequenced expressed TCRB transcripts. Average reads for naive, central memory and regulatory T cell samples were about 3.57 million. Clones were sequenced by immunoSEQ multiplex PCR, and TCRdb holds only the in-frame ones, with some missing. The table lists about 360,000 clones, 10% to 15% of them singletons. Trimming took off 3 bases at V and 0 bases at J, with 4 bases between the two ends. Germline values: CDR1 SGHDT, CDR2 YYEEEE. The CDR3 runs 12 residues. This entry belongs to a study of beta chain features in type 1 diabetes. The overall study: Sorted cells, about 98,000,000 in number, were examined across all samples. Broader study findings: Within patients, naive, central memory and Treg TCRB repertoires seemed more similar than within healthy donors. Type 1 diabetes patients showed a moderate but significant shortening of TCRB CDR3s in all four CD4+ subsets.

This receptor was obtained from a woman under 30 with type 1 diabetes. The source material was naive CD4+ T cells from blood. The V and J genes are TRBV5-6 and TRBJ2-7; D is undetermined. For the CDR3, the DNA is TGTGCCAGCAGCTCTAGCTCCTACGAGCAGTACTTC. Protein: CASSSSSYEQYF.